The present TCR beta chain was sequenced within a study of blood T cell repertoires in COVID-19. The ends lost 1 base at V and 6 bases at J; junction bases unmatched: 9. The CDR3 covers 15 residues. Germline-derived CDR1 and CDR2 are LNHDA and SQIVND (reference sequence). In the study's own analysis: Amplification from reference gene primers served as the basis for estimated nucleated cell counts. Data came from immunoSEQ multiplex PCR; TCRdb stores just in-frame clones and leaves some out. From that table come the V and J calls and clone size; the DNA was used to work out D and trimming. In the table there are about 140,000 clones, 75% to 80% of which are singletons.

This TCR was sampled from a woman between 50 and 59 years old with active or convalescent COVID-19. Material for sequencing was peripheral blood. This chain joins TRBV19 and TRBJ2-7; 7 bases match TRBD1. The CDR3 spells CASSIVETGKGEQYF. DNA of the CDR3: TGTGCCAGTAGTATAGTGGAGACAGGGAAAGGCGAGCAGTACTTC. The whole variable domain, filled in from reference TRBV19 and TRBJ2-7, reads DGGITQSPKYLFRKEGQNVTLSCEQNLNHDAMYWYRQDPGQGLRLIYYSQIVNDFQKGDIAEGYSVSREKKESFPLTVTSAQKNPTAFYLCASSIVETGKGEQYFGPGTRLTVT.